The rows below give T cell receptor beta chains drawn from one sample of a study of T cells after yellow fever vaccination. TCRdb itself ran the 5' RACE reads through MiXCR, one entry per CDR3 protein. The data contain 200,000 to 250,000 distinct CDR3 sequences, less than 9% of them singletons. Sequencing was performed on CD4+ T cells sorted from PBMCs, taken 15 days after the yellow fever booster vaccination. The receptor set was obtained from a man younger than 45 who received the YFV17D yellow fever vaccine. Both conserved end residues are trimmed from each CDR3. Some rows have no size entry. The others give once, few or many, or a class for an expanded clone.

size	V	J	CDR3
few	TRBV7-2	TRBJ1-5	ASSFVWHQPQH
few	TRBV10-3	TRBJ2-7	AIKGRQTDYEQY
few	TRBV10-3	TRBJ2-2	ATQDHGELF
many	TRBV7-2	TRBJ2-7	ASSPLGGEVQY
many	TRBV3-1	TRBJ1-1	ASRSELNTEAF
few	TRBV7-2	TRBJ2-1	ASSSSGDPSYEQF
-	TRBV4-2	TRBJ2-1	ASSQVLISGTPYNEQF
-	TRBV5-8	TRBJ2-7	ASGPMPLGEQY
-	TRBV5-6	TRBJ2-7	ASGRQGLNEQY
-	TRBV20-1	TRBJ2-1	SATSGSRPNEQF
-	TRBV25-1	TRBJ2-1	ASSESRARPNEQF
many	TRBV18	TRBJ2-1	ASSLPGQGYNEQF
-	TRBV7-2	TRBJ2-3	ASSPLASPTDTQY
many	TRBV4-2	TRBJ2-1	ASSQVAGGFVSYNEQF
many	TRBV18	TRBJ2-3	ASSRGPATDTQY
many	TRBV7-2	TRBJ2-7	ASSLAYEAAWY